This T cell receptor (beta chain) was retrieved from a study of T cells after somatic rescue of genetic block (dated by TCRdb to the early 2020s). As for the study more broadly: What the study looked at was long-term robustness, specifically in a T-cell system that came about through somatic rescue of a genetic block in T-cell development.

This clone has just a few counts. Its target antigen remains unknown. Base qualities are not provided; no much larger clone lies one nucleotide away. Trimming leaves V shorter by 4 bases and J shorter by 2 bases, with the junction holding 11 bases beyond the gene matches. Including the terminal cysteine and phenylalanine, the CDR3 comprises 16 residues. Only the CDR3 region is kept as DNA, spanning 48 bases read in frame from base 1. CDR1 and CDR2 are drawn from the germline V gene: MNHNS, SASEGT. The method was the immunoSEQ multiplex PCR assay. The source is immuneACCESS, and TCRdb retained only in-frame sequences with V and J called. Part of the clones is not carried over; for the studies checked, unresolved V genes explain less than half of this, and the remainder is unexplained. The table for this sample lists 12,000 to 15,000 clones; about 71% of them were counted only once. Of the sample, about 14% is held by the ten largest clones.

The TCR comes from a boy under 18. What was sequenced was peripheral blood mononuclear cells (PBMCs). The sequence is built from TRBV6-1 and TRBJ2-7; 7 of the junction bases match TRBD2. The nucleotides read TGTGCCAGCAGTGGCCCGCTAGCGGTTCCGGCCTACGAGCAGTACTTC. Its protein is CASSGPLAVPAYEQYF.